This T cell receptor (beta chain) was identified during a study of T cells expressing NK-cell markers. Background on the study: Serological testing identified seven of the eight sequenced donors as HCMV-seropositive and one as seronegative.

TCRdb re-analyzed the 5' RACE reads; it lists each CDR3 protein once, without DNA. Recorded here are roughly 420,000 distinct CDR3 sequences; the top ten clones represent 7.3%. The sequenced sample was blood T cells: a sorted CD56 or NKG2C T cell subset, CD4+ or CD8+ T cells, or bulk PBMC T cells (not recorded which). The source of this sequence is a woman between 18 and 69 years old in good health.

CDR3 protein: CASSLDSGDEQFF. The V call is TRBV5-1, the J call TRBJ2-1; with no DNA, the TCRdb D assignment of TRBD2 cannot be verified. Germline values: CDR1 SGHRS, CDR2 YFSETQ. The CDR3 has 13 amino acids.